Reported below is one T cell receptor beta chain. This clonotype was seen only a few times. Its antigen is not yet known. No much larger clone exists at a distance of one base, and base qualities are not known. The data belong to a study of human T cells and chemical hapten exposure (dated by TCRdb to the early 2020s). Regarding the research as a whole: For sensitization, 2% DPC in acetone was applied to a 2 cm by 2 cm area of upper inner arm skin. Alopecia areata with under or over 50% scalp involvement, alopecia totalis and alopecia universalis were represented in the patient cohort, which was mostly female. In alopecia patients, the study followed how the peripheral blood TCR repertoire changed in vivo over primary and secondary sensitization to diphenylcyclopropenone (DPC), a hapten. About 29 alopecia patients gave blood for TCR sequencing at one to four time points (pre-sensitization, 2, 6 and 24 weeks). The libraries were sequenced as a pool, and the TCR yield per sample differed mostly because of small variations in library volumes within the pool. Patients additionally received weekly therapeutic DPC doses to the scalp throughout the roughly 25-week study period. Patient blood was sampled pre-sensitization (week 0) and at 2, 6 and about 24 weeks after DPC sensitization. Patch testing on the upper back used Finn chambers containing 0.01% DPC, with scoring done after 6 days according to International Contact Dermatitis Research Group standards.

Points the paper makes about the study in general: Because all patients had alopecia, a presumed autoimmune disease, the immune response of the patients might differ from that of healthy individuals. Repeated subsampling changed both the strength of the expansion versus patch-test correlation and the threshold at which the correlation became significant. The number of PT1 expanded TCRs positively correlated with patch test score, significant at thresholds 8, 16 and 32 but not 4. Significantly more large CDR3 similarity clusters were formed by expanded TCRs than by pre-sensitization or healthy control sets, consistent with antigen-driven responses. No change with DPC sensitization was found in the number of TCRs above 1 in 1000 frequency, and no evidence of global repertoire structure alterations was found.

This sample's time point label indicates: pre-sensitization, week 0. This specimen's treatment or condition label, interpreted: therapeutic diphenylcyclopropenone sensitization with weekly scalp DPC. At each patch-test visit, blood was drawn before the patch test was applied. To be eligible, patients had to be aged 18 to 70, diagnosed with alopecia and judged suitable for DPC therapy, while pregnant patients were excluded. Unfractionated whole blood was collected in Tempus Blood RNA tubes, and total RNA was extracted from that blood. Libraries were built with RACE. The listed sequencing device is NextSeq 500. During library preparation, unique molecular identifiers were attached to individual cDNA molecules so that TCRs could be counted in a quantitative, reproducible way. Both TCR alpha and TCR beta chains were sequenced from each blood RNA sample. Regarding the original processing steps: A median of around 100,000 TCRs per sample was observed, with a range of 23,224 to 690,600. The Decombinator software suite was used to annotate the V, J and CDR3 of the TCR reads. Every sample was subsampled to the same number of TCRs (28,000) for the PS versus PT1 abundance plots. Expanded TCRs were defined as absent before sensitization and observed at least eight times at the 2-week time point. The public reads were run again by TCRdb, first through fastp at Q25 and then through MiXCR, and only productive beta chains were kept. When rows share a CDR3 protein, they turn into one entry using the most common DNA and genes. It is TCRdb's table, rather than the study itself, that gives the V and J calls and clone size. For this sample there are a few hundred thousand distinct CDR3 sequences; over 5% appear just once. About 8.2% of the sample is held by the ten biggest clonotypes.

The CDR3 runs 15 amino acids, cysteine and phenylalanine included. CDR3 DNA only is kept here, 45 bases in frame from base 1. V is shortened by 0 bases, J by 9 bases, and the region joining them spans 15 bases. The CDR1 and CDR2 encoded by the germline V gene are MNHEY and SVGEGT. The sequencing used whole blood, collected in connection with sensitization to the hapten diphenylcyclopropenone (DPC). This receptor was taken from a woman under 30 with alopecia areata. Some clones in this sample may be carry-over from other donors' samples. The rearranged segments are TRBV6-2 or TRBV6-3 and TRBJ1-5; 6 matching bases give a weak D call of TRBD1. The DNA reads TGTGCCAGCAGTTACTCGAAAACAGGGTGGAGGCCCCAGCATTTT. Translated, this is CASSYSKTGWRPQHF.